This T cell receptor (beta chain) is from a study of cytomegalovirus exposure and HLA in healthy donors. 60 Vbeta and 13 Jbeta primers were used in PCR. As handled by the study authors: Unique TCR beta chains totaled roughly 80 million in a later count, with approximately 10 million of them shared. The table came from immunoSEQ multiplex PCR; TCRdb's copy has only in-frame clones and leaves some out. Clonal size and the V and J genes are those of that table, whereas D and trimming came from the DNA. In the table there are some 89,000 clones, less than 85% of which are singletons. Trimming removed 4 bases from V and 5 bases from J, with 14 bases in between. The CDR3 length is 14 residues. The V gene's germline CDR1 is SGHKS and CDR2 YYEKEE (reference sequence).

The sequence was collected from a man aged 35 to 55 in good health and CMV-seropositive. The chain joins TRBV5-5 to TRBJ2-3; no clear D. Sequencing used PBMCs. DNA for the CDR3: TGTGCCAGCAGCCCCTCAGGCCGGCTAGATACGCAGTATTTT. It encodes CASSPSGRLDTQYF.